The 9 T cell receptor beta chains reported below all come from one sample, sequenced in a study of T-cell reconstitution after alpha-beta-depleted transplantation in children. As it was prepared, the TCRbeta library received unique molecular identifiers. TCRdb re-called the PCR reads with MiXCR, one entry per CDR3 protein. This sample carries around 490,000 distinct CDR3 sequences, over 9.5% of them seen once, and the ten largest clones take around 15%. The starting material was PBMCs, mostly from graft donor cells, obtained 180 days after TCRalphabeta/CD19-depleted stem cell transplant. Receptors originate from a female patient aged 2 to 10 who had a stem cell transplant for aplastic anemia, so the T cells may come from the graft donor.

This clonotype was observed at least ten times. The chain uses TRBV7-9 and TRBJ1-4; a weak D match, TRBD1 (6 bases). Trimming shortened V by 2 bases and J by 6 bases, and 10 bases separated the two germline ends. Germline loops: CDR1 SEHNR, CDR2 FQNEAQ (reference sequence). CDR3 length: 14 residues. The CDR3 sequence: CASSLQGKYEKLFF. CDR3 DNA sequence: TGTGCCAGCAGCTTACAGGGGAAATATGAAAAACTGTTTTTT.

The DNA for the CDR3 is TGCGCCAGCAGCTTGGGTCAGGATTCAGATACGCAGTATTTT. Protein product: CASSLGQDSDTQYF. The chain couples TRBV5-1 to TRBJ2-3; D is ambiguous. V was clipped by 0 bases and J by 4 bases, with 9 bases between them. CDR1 SGHRS and CDR2 YFSETQ come from the germline V gene. The CDR3 has 14 residues.

This chain links TRBV5-5 with TRBJ2-7; 11 nucleotides match TRBD1. This CDR3 contains 16 residues. With V trimmed by 2 bases and J by 3 bases, 7 bases remained unmatched. Germline V CDR1 and CDR2: SGHKS, YYEKEE (reference sequence). In DNA, the CDR3 is TGTGCCAGCAGCTTTTCTCCGGGACAGGGGGTCTACGAGCAGTACTTC. It codes for CASSFSPGQGVYEQYF. Based on the CDR3 plus reference TRBV5-5 and TRBJ2-7, the full variable domain is DAGVTQSPTHLIKTRGQQVTLRCSPISGHKSVSWYQQVLGQGPQFIFQYYEKEERGRGNFPDRFSARQFPNYSSELNVNALLLGDSALYLCASSFSPGQGVYEQYFGPGTRLTVT.

The table lists this clonotype with a few counts. This chain uses TRBV5-5 with TRBJ2-5, with TRBD2 matching over 10 bases. Germline V gene sequence: CDR1 SGHKS, CDR2 YYEKEE (reference sequence). CDR3 length equals 14 residues. V shed 2 bases, J shed 5 bases, and the junction held 3 bases outside the gene matches. The CDR3 region has the DNA TGTGCCAGCAGCTTCCCTAGCGGGAGCGAGACCCAGTACTTC. This translates into CASSFPSGSETQYF.

With regard to this clonotype: No conserved phenylalanine or tryptophan is present at the end of the CDR3, so a read error is the likely explanation. The CDR3 coding sequence is TGTGCCAGTAGCAGGGACTACAATGAGCAGTTCTTG. Translation: CASSRDYNEQFL. This chain connects TRBV19 to TRBJ2-1; possible D gene TRBD1, 5 bases. CDR1 LNHDA and CDR2 SQIVND come from the germline V gene (reference sequence). Trimming cost V 6 bases and J 3 bases, with 6 bases left between them. This CDR3 spans 12 amino acids.

This clonotype was counted at least ten times. The chain employs TRBV28 and TRBJ2-4, with TRBD1 matching over 9 bases. The CDR3 is made up of 15 amino acids. Germline V gene sequence: CDR1 MDHEN, CDR2 SYDVKM. Losses at the gene ends were 5 bases for V and 4 bases for J; bases not matched to a gene: 6. In nucleotides, the CDR3 is TGTGCCAGCAGTCCCACCGACAGGGGGAAAAACATTCAGTACTTC. It yields the protein CASSPTDRGKNIQYF.

This clonotype was recorded a few times. The chain recombines TRBV6-1 with TRBJ1-5; maybe TRBD1 (6 bases). The CDR3 spans 16 residues. Germline CDR1 reads MNHNS; CDR2 reads SASEGT. V was cut by 6 bases and J by 0 bases, with 15 bases left in between. The DNA for the CDR3 is TGTGCCAGCAGCCCAATCGGGGGCCCTAGCAATCAGCCCCAGCATTTT. It encodes CASSPIGGPSNQPQHF.

This rearrangement joins TRBV28 to TRBJ1-5; TRBD1 might be the D (6 bases). The CDR3 length is 15 residues. Germline V gene data show CDR1 as MDHEN and CDR2 as SYDVKM. V lost 5 bases to trimming and J lost 0 bases, with 11 bases between them. CDR3 in DNA: TGTGCCAGCAGTCCCCACAGGGTTAGCAATCAGCCCCAGCATTTT. It specifies CASSPHRVSNQPQHF. Full variable domain (remainder filled in from reference TRBV28 and TRBJ1-5): DVKVTQSSRYLVKRTGEKVFLECVQDMDHENMFWYRQDPGLGLRLIYFSYDVKMKEKGDIPEGYSVSREKKERFSLILESASTNQTSMYLCASSPHRVSNQPQHFGDGTRLSIL.

The chain links TRBV15 to TRBJ2-1; D is possibly TRBD2 (6 bases). The germline gives CDR1 LNHNV, CDR2 YYDKDF (reference sequence). This CDR3 contains 15 residues. V was pared by 0 bases and J by 3 bases, with 9 bases between. This chain's CDR3 is CATSRDRGNYNEQFF. Here the CDR3 DNA reads TGTGCCACCAGCAGAGATCGCGGGAACTACAATGAGCAGTTCTTC.